These 16 T cell receptor beta chains originate from one sample sequenced in a study of lymphopenia after photon versus proton radiotherapy. Repertoires were generated with immunoSEQ multiplex PCR, while TCRdb's copy carries only in-frame clones and drops some. The sample has fewer than 15,000 clones, approximately 90% seen once. Here the sequenced sample was peripheral blood, taken from a patient treated with photon-based radiotherapy. The receptors were sampled from a man aged 55-75 years with pancreatic cancer.

The rearrangement uses TRBV15 and TRBJ2-1, with a possible D match to TRBD1 (5 bases). The CDR3 sequence is 14 residues long. Trimming stripped 0 bases from V and 6 bases from J, with 9 bases between. In germline, CDR1 is LNHNV, CDR2 YYDKDF (reference sequence). CDR3 loop: CATSREGVPNEQFF. CDR3 in DNA: TGTGCCACCAGCAGAGAAGGGGTACCCAATGAGCAGTTCTTC.

This clone appeared a single time. V gene TRBV6-5 combines with J gene TRBJ2-3; no reliable D call. The V end was cut by 1 base, the J end by 5 bases, with 4 bases between. Per the germline V gene, CDR1 is MNHEY and CDR2 is SVGAGI. The CDR3 is 12 residues long. The CDR3 here is CASSYLGDTQYF. DNA for the CDR3: TGTGCCAGCAGTTACTTGGGAGATACGCAGTATTTT.

CDR3 in DNA: TGTGCCAGCAGCTCGGGACAGGGACTCGATCAGCCCCAGCATTTT. Translation gives CASSSGQGLDQPQHF. This chain links TRBV7-9 with TRBJ1-5, with 9 bases that match TRBD1. The length of the CDR3 is 15 residues. Germline V CDR1 and CDR2: SEHNR, FQNEAQ (reference sequence). With V trimmed by 4 bases and J by 5 bases, 6 bases remained unmatched.

The chain employs TRBV27 and TRBJ2-1, with TRBD1 as a possible D gene (5 bases). The CDR3 is 14 residues long. V lost 7 bases and J 2 bases, leaving 12 bases between the germline ends. The germline V gene has CDR1 MNHEY and CDR2 SMNVEV (reference sequence). The CDR3: CASKVQDAYNEQFF. CDR3 in DNA: TGTGCCAGCAAGGTACAGGACGCCTACAATGAGCAGTTCTTC.

The rearrangement links TRBV18 to TRBJ2-2; 10 bases match TRBD1. The CDR3 sequence is 16 residues long. Germline V CDR1 and CDR2: KGHSH, LQKENI. J was trimmed by 5 bases and V by 3 bases; bases with no gene match: 6. CDR3 protein: CASSPSGTGVTGELFF. CDR3 DNA: TGTGCCAGCTCACCCTCCGGGACAGGGGTTACCGGGGAGCTGTTTTTT.

The CDR3 bases are TGTGCCAGCAGTTTAGGGTTTCTAGGCAATGAGCAGTTCTTC. Translating it yields CASSLGFLGNEQFF. The chain couples TRBV6-7 to TRBJ2-1, with D uncertain. TRBV6-7 is designated an ORF whose function remains uncertain. The CDR3 covers 14 residues. The V gene lost 4 bases and the J gene lost 6 bases, with 13 bases spanning the gap.

This rearrangement joins TRBV19 to TRBJ2-3; TRBD2 aligns across 9 bases. Losses at the gene ends were 5 bases for V and 0 bases for J; bases not matched to a gene: 6. CDR3 length: 16 amino acids. Looked up from germline, CDR1 is LNHDA and CDR2 is SQIVND (reference sequence). The CDR3 DNA is TGTGCCAGTAGTTGGCGGGGGGGCCAAAGCACAGATACGCAGTATTTT. Protein: CASSWRGGQSTDTQYF.

The chain has TRBV5-1 and TRBJ2-5; D remains unclear. Germline CDR1 is SGHRS and CDR2 is YFSETQ. The CDR3 extends over 15 amino acids. V lost 0 bases to trimming and J lost 2 bases, with 11 bases between them. This CDR3 reads CASSLAMYLQETQYF. The CDR3 nucleotides are TGCGCCAGCAGCTTGGCCATGTATTTACAAGAGACCCAGTACTTC. Drawing the rest from reference TRBV5-1 and TRBJ2-5, the complete variable domain is KAGVTQTPRYLIKTRGQQVTLSCSPISGHRSVSWYQQTPGQGLQFLFEYFSETQRNKGNFPGRFSGRQFSNSRSEMNVSTLELGDSALYLCASSLAMYLQETQYFGPGTRLLVL.

J is TRBJ2-5 and V is TRBV30; D remains unclear. The CDR3 totals 13 residues. The germline gives CDR1 GTSNPN, CDR2 SVGIG (reference sequence). V was pared by 1 base and J by 0 bases, with 6 bases between. CDR3 nucleotide sequence: TGTGCCTGGAGTGGGACGGACCAAGAGACCCAGTACTTC. Translating it yields CAWSGTDQETQYF.

This clone was detected only a few times. This chain uses TRBV7-8 with TRBJ1-5, with TRBD1 matching over 8 bases. The CDR3 runs 16 residues. Unmatched junction bases numbered 12, after V lost 5 bases and J lost 6 bases. The germline CDR1 and CDR2 sequences are SGHVS and FQNEAQ. The chain's CDR3 is CASSRRGTGSGQPQHF. CDR3 in DNA: TGTGCCAGCAGCCGCCGCGGGACAGGCTCTGGTCAGCCCCAGCATTTT.

The chain combines TRBV19 with TRBJ2-1, with 9 nucleotides matching TRBD2. This CDR3 has 16 amino acids. Germline V gives CDR1 LNHDA, CDR2 SQIVND (reference sequence). V lost 8 bases, J lost 2 bases, and 10 bases stayed unmatched. CDR3 protein: CASRRTGGGAYNEQFF. DNA for the CDR3: TGTGCCAGTCGCCGCACTGGCGGGGGGGCCTACAATGAGCAGTTCTTC.

This chain joins TRBV29-1 and TRBJ1-5; D is ambiguous. This CDR3 region has 14 residues. V was trimmed by 4 bases and J by 0 bases, leaving 10 bases between them. Germline lookup yields CDR1 SQVTM and CDR2 ANQGSEA. CDR3 DNA: TGCAGCGTTGGCGACGGATATAGCAATCAGCCCCAGCATTTT. Its protein product is CSVGDGYSNQPQHF.

The chain is built from TRBV7-8 and TRBJ2-7; 9 nucleotides line up with TRBD1. The germline CDR1 and CDR2 sequences are SGHVS and FQNEAQ. This CDR3 spans 14 amino acids. The V segment lost 5 bases and the J segment 5 bases; nucleotides outside the gene matches: 7. In DNA, the CDR3 is TGTGCCAGCAGCACCGGGACAGGGACCCACGAGCAGTACTTC. It translates to CASSTGTGTHEQYF.

This sequence joins TRBV5-1 and TRBJ2-1; the D gene is possibly TRBD2 (6 bases). The CDR3 consists of 14 residues. The germline gives CDR1 SGHRS, CDR2 YFSETQ. The V gene lost 3 bases and the J gene lost 7 bases, with 14 bases spanning the gap. The CDR3 DNA reads as TGCGCCAGCAGCTATTCGTCCCTAGCGAATGAGCAGTTCTTC. Protein: CASSYSSLANEQFF.

This clone occurred once. V gene TRBV6-4 combines with J gene TRBJ1-2; no clear D. This CDR3 spans 14 amino acids. Germline lookup yields CDR1 MRHNA and CDR2 SNTAGT. Trimming stripped 2 bases from V and 1 base from J, with 8 bases between. The CDR3 is CASSDGGSNYGYTF. DNA of the CDR3: TGTGCCAGCAGTGACGGAGGGAGTAACTATGGCTACACCTTC.

The gene calls are TRBV6-5 and TRBJ2-7; D not resolved. The V gene lost 5 bases and the J gene lost 3 bases, with 8 bases spanning the gap. CDR1 is MNHEY and CDR2 is SVGAGI in the germline V gene. The CDR3 contains 12 residues. The CDR3 sequence: CASSHGLYEQYF. The CDR3 coding sequence is TGTGCCAGCAGTCACGGGCTCTACGAGCAGTACTTC.